One TCR beta chain is described in this entry. Its antigen remains unknown. The study reverse transcribed the entire isolated RNA, so it sequenced expressed TCRB transcripts. Sequencing of naive, central memory and regulatory T cell samples gave an average of roughly 3.6 million reads. Only in-frame clones appear in the TCRdb table, and some are missing; sequencing was by immunoSEQ multiplex PCR. The data hold about 900,000 clones, with 15% to 20% observed a single time. Sorting that relied on CD45RO/CCR7/CD25/CD127/CD95/CD27 yielded CD4+ naive, central memory, regulatory and stem cell-like memory cells. The data were taken from a study of beta chain features in type 1 diabetes. The study, taken as a whole, reports: An over-representation of cells with high TCR expression could result from cDNA sequencing.

V shed 1 base and J shed 0 bases, with 10 bases lying between them. The CDR3 is 16 residues long. Germline CDR1 and CDR2: LNHDA and SQIVND (reference sequence). The gene calls are TRBV19 and TRBJ1-5; tentative D call: TRBD1 (6 bases). This clonotype was obtained from a woman younger than 35 in good health. Sequencing was carried out using naive CD4+ T cells from blood. The chain's CDR3 is CASSIVGGYSNQPQHF. The CDR3 nucleotides are TGTGCCAGTAGTATAGTTGGGGGCTATAGCAATCAGCCCCAGCATTTT.